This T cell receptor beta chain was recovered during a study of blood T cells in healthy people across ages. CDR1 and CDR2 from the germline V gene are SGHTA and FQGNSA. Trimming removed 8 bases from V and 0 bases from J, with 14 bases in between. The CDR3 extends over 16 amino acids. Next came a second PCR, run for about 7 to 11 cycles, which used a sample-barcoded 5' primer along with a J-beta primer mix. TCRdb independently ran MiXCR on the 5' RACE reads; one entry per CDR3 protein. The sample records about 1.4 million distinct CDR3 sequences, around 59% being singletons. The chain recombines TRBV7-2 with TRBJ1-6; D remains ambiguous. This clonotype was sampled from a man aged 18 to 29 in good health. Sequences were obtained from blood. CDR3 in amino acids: CASGETPVSYNSPLHF. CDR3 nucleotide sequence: TGTGCCAGCGGGGAGACTCCCGTCTCCTATAATTCACCCCTCCACTTT.